This TCR beta chain emerged from a study of human T cells and chemical hapten exposure. Study details: Weekly administration of diphenylcyclopropenone to the scalp of patients continued throughout the roughly 23-week study. The variation in per-sample TCR yields arose mainly from small differences in pooled library volumes.

As for time point: patch test 2, 6 weeks after DPC sensitization. Noted treatment: therapeutic diphenylcyclopropenone sensitization with weekly scalp DPC. Unfractionated whole blood was the source from which total RNA was extracted. TCRdb called the RACE reads again in MiXCR, with one record for every CDR3 protein. The table records about 100,000 distinct CDR3 sequences, about 10% of them present only once. V lost 5 bases, J lost 5 bases, and 8 bases lay in between. The CDR3 is 12 residues long. Germline lookup yields CDR1 PRHDT and CDR2 FYEKMQ (reference sequence). This receptor was identified in a woman between 40 and 50 years old with alopecia areata. Some clones in this sample may be carry-over from other donors' samples. The rearrangement links TRBV13 to TRBJ2-3, with D possibly TRBD2 on 5 matching bases. This material consisted of whole blood, taken in connection with sensitization to the hapten diphenylcyclopropenone (DPC). DNA of the CDR3: TGTGCCAGCAGCGCCAGCGGAGATACGCAGTATTTT. This gives the protein CASSASGDTQYF. The whole variable domain, filled in from reference TRBV13 and TRBJ2-3, reads AAGVIQSPRHLIKEKRETATLKCYPIPRHDTVYWYQQGPGQDPQFLISFYEKMQSDKGSIPDRFSAQQFSDYHSELNMSSLELGDSALYFCASSASGDTQYFGPGTRLTVL.